This T cell receptor (beta chain) is from a study of shared clonotypes between healthy human individuals (dated by TCRdb to 2018 to 2020). Context from the whole study: A couple of women and a few men aged 18 to 49 years were included in the cohort. To increase sequencing depth and limit assay-specific biases, different laboratories used diverse techniques to prepare libraries and sequence TCR repertoires. Per donor, three plates each were used for CD4 naive and CD4 memory, two for CD8 naive, and one for CD8 memory. Between about 0.9 and 9 billion PBMCs per donor were obtained by leukapheresis. Blood TCR repertoires of five healthy adults were deeply sequenced to estimate repertoire size and the extent of clonotype sharing between individuals. Summary of the overall study and its limitations: Incomplete sequencing was indicated by rarefaction of sorted-subset datasets, despite the large sequencing depth. Compared with non-shared clonotypes, the clonotypes found in all four sorted-subset donors had higher generation probabilities. Pairwise subsampling led to the expectation that sequencing depth would affect the degree of clonotype sharing among donors. Only blood was sampled, and tissue TCR repertoires likely differ from those in blood. Sharing across several donors was observed for approximately 5% of naive CD4, over 3% of naive CD8, about 2.3% of memory CD4, and roughly 0.43% of memory CD8 clonotypes. Because the study included only a small number of donors, the genetic and exposure-history diversity represented was limited. Estimated clonotype richness was generally larger for naive than for memory subsets.

Worth noting for this clone: The clone's antigen remains unknown. Nothing much larger sits one base from this clone, and base qualities are not available.

The donors were healthy, HIV-negative adults with no recently reported acute infections or vaccinations. Every donor was a Caucasian adult residing in Nashville, Tennessee, USA. CD4+ T cells were enriched by magnetic negative selection, after which naive cells were positively selected on CD45RA and the negative fraction was taken as the memory subset. After blood collection by leukapheresis, PBMCs were isolated using Ficoll-Histopaque density gradient centrifugation and then cryopreserved in the vapor phase of liquid nitrogen. Analytical flow cytometry was used to check the purity and quantity of every magnetically sorted T cell population. From each sorted fraction, genomic DNA was isolated and quantified by UV absorbance on a Nanodrop 2000c. Using the deep immunoSEQ assay, TCR CDR3 regions were amplified from genomic DNA by multiplex PCR. Genomic DNA extracted from each cell subset was distributed evenly over all wells of several immunoSEQ 96-well plates, and each plate served as one replicate. For sorted subsets, each replicate PCR was loaded with 200 ng genomic DNA, equivalent to 30,000 or so T cell genomes. Purified libraries were quantified with a Qubit 3.0 fluorometer, sized on a Bioanalyzer 2100, and re-quantified with the KAPA Library Quantification kit. Every immunoSEQ 96-well plate was sequenced on a dedicated single-read 150-cycle Illumina NextSeq 550 flow cell. As for the original processing: Because the immunoSEQ output held only junctional sequences and lacked quality scores, the filtering could not match the filtering applied to full-length reads. To assign V/J genes and CDR3, sequences were annotated against IMGT germline references using PyIR, a Python wrapper for IgBLAST v1.9. Reads were removed for weak V/J assignments (E-value above 1e-6), missing CDR3, stop codons, out-of-frame junctions, or ambiguous translated residues. V3J clonotypes were defined as sequences sharing an identical inferred V gene, J gene, and CDR3 amino acid sequence. To compute the percentage overlap between repertoires, the number of shared unique clonotypes was divided by the size of the smaller repertoire. Repertoire richness was assessed with RTK rarefaction, the Chao1 estimator, and Recon v2.1 estimates of unobserved clonotypes. Generation probabilities were computed with OLGA for all TCRbeta clonotypes obtained by the gDNA method from several donors. This is the immuneACCESS table as TCRdb keeps it, with only in-frame sequences that have V and J called. A part of the clones is gone; compared with another copy, unresolved V genes explain less than half, and the rest is unexplained. D and trimming come from the DNA, and the V and J calls and clone size come from that table. The sample table records roughly 640,000 clones; around 67% of these occur just once. About 1.8% of the sample is taken by the ten largest.

As encoded in the germline V gene, CDR1 is SQVTM while CDR2 is ANQGSEA. The CDR3 runs 14 residues from the cysteine to the phenylalanine. Of the read, only the CDR3 DNA is kept; its 42 bases are in frame from base 1. Trimming takes 6 bases from V and 4 bases from J, and the germline ends sit 18 bases apart. The sample consisted of memory CD4+ T cells sorted from blood. Reading the label with the study, this specimen's cell subset or site is: CD45RA-negative fraction. This sequence uses TRBV29-1 and TRBJ1-2; a tentative D match to TRBD1 spans 6 bases. This TCR was recovered from a woman in her 30s in good health. The DNA reads TGCAGCGTCCTACCTTGGACAGACCTCTATGGCTACACCTTC. This is translated as CSVLPWTDLYGYTF. Reference TRBV29-1 and TRBJ1-2 proteins supply the regions before and after the CDR3; the full variable domain is: SAVISQKPSRDICQRGTSLTIQCQVDSQVTMMFWYRQQPGQSLTLIATANQGSEATYESGFVIDKFPISRPNLTFSTLTVSNMSPEDSSIYLCSVLPWTDLYGYTFGSGTRLTVV.